A selection of T cell receptor beta chains follows, all from one sample in a study of lymphopenia after photon versus proton radiotherapy. Some clones are missing from TCRdb's copy, which holds only in-frame ones; the method was immunoSEQ multiplex PCR. The sample has under 35,000 clones, approximately 84% seen once; the top ten hold about 15%. Source: peripheral blood, taken from a patient treated with proton-based radiotherapy. These receptors were collected from a woman in her seventies with pancreatic cancer. CDR3s include the opening cysteine and the closing phenylalanine or tryptophan. A D gene is named only where the DNA matches it firmly. A row's size may be missing; if present it is once, few, many or a size class.

d_gene	abundance	v_gene	j_gene	CDR3nt	CDR3aa
.	.	TRBV4-3	TRBJ2-5	TGCGCCAGCAGCCAAGATTTAGCAGCGAACAACGCCCAAGAGACCCAGTACTTC	CASSQDLAANNAQETQYF
TRBD2	.	TRBV6-1	TRBJ2-7	TGTGCCAGCAGTGAAGCGCTCGGTCTAGCGGGAGGAGAGCAGTACTTC	CASSEALGLAGGEQYF
.	.	TRBV27	TRBJ1-2	TGTGCCAGCAGTTCAGACGGAAACTATGGCTACACCTTC	CASSSDGNYGYTF
TRBD2	.	TRBV11-3	TRBJ2-2	TGTGCCAGCAACTTGGGTTCTAGCGGCGGGGAGCTGTTTTTT	CASNLGSSGGELFF
.	.	TRBV10-3	TRBJ2-1	TGTGCCATCAGTGATGGGGATGAGCAGTTCTTC	CAISDGDEQFF
TRBD2	.	TRBV11-2	TRBJ2-7	TGTGCCAGCAGCTTAGATTCCAGCGGGATCTACGAGCAGTACTTC	CASSLDSSGIYEQYF
.	.	TRBV7-2	TRBJ1-1	TGTGCCAGCAGCTTAGAGGGTTGGGCTGAAGCTTTCTTT	CASSLEGWAEAFF
.	.	TRBV30	TRBJ2-7	TGTGCCTGGAGCCCAGGCGTCTACGAGCAGTACTTC	CAWSPGVYEQYF
.	.	TRBV7-9	TRBJ2-7	TGTGCCAGCAGCTTAGAACGAGGGAGAGCCTACGAGCAGTACTTC	CASSLERGRAYEQYF
TRBD1	.	TRBV5-4	TRBJ1-6	TGTGCCAGCAGCTCAGGGGGCGTAAATTCACCCCTCCACTTT	CASSSGGVNSPLHF
.	once	TRBV7-3	TRBJ1-2	TGTGCCAGCAGCTTAACCCCGACAGATCGGGGCTACACCTTC	CASSLTPTDRGYTF
TRBD1	once	TRBV5-4	TRBJ1-5	TGTGCCAGCAGCAGCGGGACAGGTCCAAATCAGCCCCAGCATTTT	CASSSGTGPNQPQHF
.	.	TRBV19	TRBJ1-1	TGTGCCAGTAGTATAGGGACGCAGAACACTGAAGCTTTCTTT	CASSIGTQNTEAFF
TRBD1	few	TRBV19	TRBJ1-5	TGTGCCAGTAGTATAGGACAGGGGGCTTTGGGCAATCAGCCCCAGCATTTT	CASSIGQGALGNQPQHF
.	.	TRBV6-5	TRBJ1-6	TGTGCCAGCAGTTACTCGAACGCGGGGGCTGATTCACCCCTCCACTTT	CASSYSNAGADSPLHF
.	.	TRBV19	TRBJ1-1	TGTGCCACTCGTCCCGGGACGCCCGGCGGGAACACTGAAGCTTTCTTT	CATRPGTPGGNTEAFF
TRBD2	once	TRBV5-1	TRBJ2-1	TGCGCCAGCAGGGATACTAGCGGTGACTCCTACAATGAGCAGTTCTTC	CASRDTSGDSYNEQFF
.	.	TRBV7-9	TRBJ2-3	TGTGCCAGCAGCATCATGGGGCTCCCCACAGATACGCAGTATTTT	CASSIMGLPTDTQYF
.	.	TRBV12-2	TRBJ2-7	TGTCCCTTCGCTTATGGTTGGGGGACCAGCTCCTACGAGCAGTACTTC	CPFAYGWGTSSYEQYF
TRBD1	.	TRBV19	TRBJ2-7	TGTGCCAGTACCCCATCCTCGACAGGGGGCAGGTACGAGCAGTACTTC	CASTPSSTGGRYEQYF
TRBD1	.	TRBV5-1	TRBJ2-5	TGCGCCAGTCGTCCGGGACAGGGGGTACAGACCCAGTACTTC	CASRPGQGVQTQYF
.	.	TRBV4-2	TRBJ2-7	TGTGCCAGCAGCCAAGAACCACGGGAGAAATCGGAGCAGTACTTC	CASSQEPREKSEQYF
.	.	TRBV5-3	TRBJ1-6	TGTGCCAGAAGCTTTTGGCAGCCCTTAGGAAGGGTGGGGAATTCACCCCTCCACTTT	CARSFWQPLGRVGNSPLHF
.	.	TRBV19	TRBJ1-2	TGTGCCAGTAGTAAAGGATCAGATTTATCCGGCTACACCTTC	CASSKGSDLSGYTF
.	.	TRBV28	TRBJ1-2	TGTGCCGGTCAAGGGGCAGACCCTAGTAACTATGGCTACACCTTC	CAGQGADPSNYGYTF
.	.	TRBV9	TRBJ1-1	TGTGCCAGCAGTCCTCAGGGAAACACTGAAGCTTTCTTT	CASSPQGNTEAFF
.	.	TRBV30	TRBJ1-3	TGTGCCTGGAGTGTAACCCAGGGAGGAAACACCATATATTTT	CAWSVTQGGNTIYF
.	few	TRBV27	TRBJ1-1	TGTGCCAGCAGACATGGACAGATGAACACTGAAGCTTTCTTT	CASRHGQMNTEAFF
.	.	TRBV21-1	TRBJ2-6	TGTGCCAGCAGAAATGGTCACGGGGCCAACGTCCTGACTTTC	CASRNGHGANVLTF
TRBD1	.	TRBV5-1	TRBJ1-3	TGCGCCAGCAGCTCCGGGACAGCAGGAAACACCATATATTTT	CASSSGTAGNTIYF
TRBD2	.	TRBV7-9	TRBJ2-3	TGTGCCAGCATCCAAGCGGGAGCTTCAGGAGATACGCAGTATTTT	CASIQAGASGDTQYF
.	.	TRBV13	TRBJ1-6	TGTGCCAGCAGCTTAGGGGGATTGCTTTCACCCCTCCACTTT	CASSLGGLLSPLHF
TRBD2	.	TRBV28	TRBJ2-5	TGTGCCAGCAGTTTCGAACGAGCGGGAGCTTTCGGGAAGACCCAGTACTTC	CASSFERAGAFGKTQYF
.	once	TRBV27	TRBJ2-7	TGTGCCAGCAGTTTGGGGCAGAGCTCCTACGAGCAGTACTTC	CASSLGQSSYEQYF
.	.	TRBV28	TRBJ1-4	TGTGCCAGCAGTTTTGTCAACTCTCCAAATGAAAAACTGTTTTTT	CASSFVNSPNEKLFF
.	.	TRBV28	TRBJ1-2	TGTGCCAGCAGTTTGACGGGCTATGGCTACACCTTC	CASSLTGYGYTF
TRBD1	.	TRBV25-1	TRBJ2-7	TGTGCCAGCAGTGATCGGGACAGGACCTACGAGCAGTACTTC	CASSDRDRTYEQYF
.	.	TRBV30	TRBJ2-1	TGTGCCTGGAGTAGGGGACGCGGGGCGTACAATGAGCAGTTCTTC	CAWSRGRGAYNEQFF
.	.	TRBV2	TRBJ1-1	TGTGCCAGCAGTAGGGAATTCACTGAAGCTTTCTTT	CASSREFTEAFF
.	.	TRBV20-1	TRBJ1-1	TGCAGTGCTCGAGGACGGATTGAAGCTTTCTTT	CSARGRIEAFF